This T cell receptor beta chain came from a study of post-analysis software for immune sequencing data. Findings and limits, study-wide: Significantly lower normalized Chao1 diversity was seen in multiple sclerosis patients than in controls. There were five or six TRBV segments more frequent in patients than controls, and TRBV5-6, TRBV5-1 and TRBV20-1 were among them.

TCR beta cDNA libraries had unique molecular identifiers. Input populations of roughly 1 to 11 million T cells gave rise to some 500,000 cDNA molecules. TCRdb reprocessed the PCR reads with MiXCR, giving one entry per CDR3 protein. The data hold approximately 730,000 distinct CDR3 sequences, with 25% to 30% observed a single time. The CDR3 covers 14 residues. Germline assignment: CDR1 KGHDR and CDR2 SFDVKD. Concerning this clonotype itself: Its antigen remains unknown. Just one base apart from a much larger clone, this may be a read error.

The TCR sequence derives from a girl between 5 and 17 years old with multiple sclerosis. The sequencing input was blood. The chain links TRBV24-1 to TRBJ2-5, with D possibly being TRBD1 (6 bases). As DNA, the CDR3 is TGTGCCACCAGTGGGCCGGGACAACAAGAGACCCGGTACTTC. The encoded protein is CATSGPGQQETRYF.